The 5 T cell receptor beta chains below all came from one sample that was sequenced in a study of T cell responses to AZD1222 COVID-19 vaccine. Clones were sequenced by immunoSEQ multiplex PCR, and TCRdb holds only the in-frame ones, with some missing. The sample records about 170,000 clones, 87% being singletons. This material consisted of peripheral blood, taken on day 0 of AZD1222 vaccination. The receptors derive from an adult in good health.

This clone was seen a few times. CDR3 sequence (DNA): TGCAGCGTTGAAGGGACAGGGTTGGAGTACTATGGCTACACCTTC. Translating it yields CSVEGTGLEYYGYTF. The chain employs TRBV29-1 and TRBJ1-2; TRBD1 agrees at 8 bases. Germline V lookup: CDR1 SQVTM, CDR2 ANQGSEA. The CDR3 loop spans 15 amino acids. V lost 1 base, J lost 3 bases, and 7 bases stayed unmatched.

This sequence joins TRBV29-1 and TRBJ1-2; D is unclear. Germline-derived CDR1 and CDR2 are SQVTM and ANQGSEA. Trimming removed 5 bases at V and 5 bases at J, with 15 bases between. The CDR3 extends over 13 amino acids. CDR3 nucleotides: TGCAGCGTTTCCCCTCCCGTTGAATATGGCTACACCTTC. Encoded protein: CSVSPPVEYGYTF.

V is TRBV6-5 and J is TRBJ1-1; D gene unclear. From germline, CDR1 is MNHEY and CDR2 SVGAGI. This CDR3 contains 13 residues. Trimming shortened V by 4 bases and J by 1 base, and 7 bases separated the two germline ends. CDR3 DNA sequence: TGTGCCAGCAGTTCCAATGCGAACACTGAAGCTTTCTTT. Amino acids: CASSSNANTEAFF.

This chain uses TRBV10-2 with TRBJ1-1; possibly TRBD1 for D (6 bases). The V end was cut by 6 bases, the J end by 6 bases, with 14 bases between. CDR1 and CDR2 from the germline V gene are WSHSY and SAAADI. CDR3 size: 13 residues. DNA for the CDR3: TGCGCCAGCAGAGAGACAGGAACCGCTGAAGCTTTCTTT. Its translation: CASRETGTAEAFF.

In its sample, this clone was seen once. The chain has TRBV18 and TRBJ2-7, with D maybe TRBD1 (5 bases). Deletions cut 2 bases from V and 3 bases from J, with 14 bases between. CDR3 size: 15 residues. Germline CDR1 is KGHSH and CDR2 is LQKENI. The CDR3 is CASSPLDQGFYEQYF. CDR3 DNA: TGTGCCAGCTCACCATTGGATCAGGGCTTCTACGAGCAGTACTTC.